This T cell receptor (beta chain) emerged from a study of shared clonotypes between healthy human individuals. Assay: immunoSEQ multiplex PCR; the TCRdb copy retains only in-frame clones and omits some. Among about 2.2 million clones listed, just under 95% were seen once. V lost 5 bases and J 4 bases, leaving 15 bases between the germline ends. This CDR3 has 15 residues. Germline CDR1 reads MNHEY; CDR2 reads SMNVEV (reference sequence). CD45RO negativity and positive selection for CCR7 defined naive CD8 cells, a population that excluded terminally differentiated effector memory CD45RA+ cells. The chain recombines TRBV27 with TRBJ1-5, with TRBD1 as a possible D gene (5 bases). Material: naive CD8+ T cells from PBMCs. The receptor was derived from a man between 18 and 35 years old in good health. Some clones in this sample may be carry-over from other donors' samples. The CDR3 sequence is CASSPLRQYNQPQHF. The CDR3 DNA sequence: TGTGCCAGCAGTCCACTCCGACAGTATAATCAGCCCCAGCATTTT.